This record concerns one T cell receptor (beta chain) sequence. This clone was recorded once. No cognate antigen has been identified for it. No base qualities exist here, and no much larger clone lies one base off it. Each donor gave one peripheral blood draw, approximately 110 mL on average, collected into heparinised tubes. A BD FACSAria II and a panel including CD45RO, CCR7, CD25, CD127, CD95 and CD27 were used to sort naive, central memory, regulatory and stem cell-like memory CD4+ T cells. Purity was above 95% for every sorted population. PBMCs were isolated immediately by Lymphoprep density gradient centrifugation and stained directly without culture. So that batch effects would be minimized, each experiment stained and sorted samples in pairs, pairing one healthy donor with one patient. The CDR1 and CDR2 encoded by the germline V gene (reference sequence) are SGHNT and YYREEE. Trimming removed 7 bases from V and 1 base from J, leaving 14 bases between the germline ends. Including the terminal cysteine and phenylalanine, the CDR3 comprises 14 residues. The only DNA kept is the CDR3, 42 bases in frame from the first base.

The High Capacity cDNA Reverse Transcription Kit was used to reverse transcribe all of the isolated RNA, meaning that expressed TCRB transcripts were what got sequenced. Deep immunoSEQ sequencing was performed on naive, central memory and regulatory T cell samples, with an average of roughly 3.3 million total reads per sample. Sorted cells were lysed in RLT buffer and RNA was extracted with DNase-treated RNeasy Micro or Mini kits, depending on cell number. To prevent cross-contamination, each cell subset was processed individually, whereas patient and healthy donor samples were processed jointly. TCRB sequences were amplified from cDNA with the immunoSEQ multiplex PCR, producing 87-bp fragments spanning the CDR3 region. Sequencing of the amplicons was done on the Illumina HiSeq platform. As for how the authors treated the data: PCR bias was computationally corrected using synthetic template baselines, reads within Hamming distance 2 were collapsed, and singletons that could not be merged were discarded. Reads were aligned against IMGT so that V, D and J genes, CDR3 length and insertions or deletions at six rearrangement sites could be assigned. Within each subset, clonotype counts were normalized to the number of sorted cells before true diversity and Gini coefficients were calculated with the tcR R package. Repertoire sharing was quantified using the overlap coefficient calculated on TCRB nucleotide sequences. Out-of-frame TCRB sequences from naive cells were analyzed as a proxy for the pre-selection repertoire. TCRdb stores this immuneACCESS table with in-frame sequences only. Part of the clones is absent; in the studies checked, under half of the shortfall reflects unresolved V genes, and no reason is known for the rest. Clone size and the V and J calls come from that table; the DNA yielded D and trimming. This sample lists 200,000 to 300,000 clones; approximately 20% were detected once. The top ten constitute 0.028% of the sample.

The data were obtained in a study of beta chain features in type 1 diabetes listed by TCRdb under 2018. A note on the overall study: Mean age, gender distribution, total cell number and subset yield did not differ between patients and healthy donors. Across all samples, about 110 million sorted cells were examined, and cell number per subset correlated strongly with RNA yield. In the study, recently diagnosed type 1 diabetes patients and matched healthy donors were compared on the TCRB repertoires of their sorted circulating CD4+ T cell subsets. Regulatory and stem cell-like memory subsets were obtained from only 8 patients and roughly eight healthy donors, while naive and central memory subsets were obtained from all 30 or so donors.

General findings and caveats noted by the study authors: Fewer insertions and more nucleotide deletions at VDJ recombination sites were observed in patients with type 1 diabetes, implying thymic rearrangement abnormalities. Sequencing cDNA rather than genomic DNA could over-represent highly expressing activated cells, although activation and CD3 levels did not differ between groups. Only small numbers of individuals were included in the HLA sub-analyses, which left unresolved whether HLA type had any influence on TCRB rearrangement. Naive, central memory and regulatory TCRB repertoires appeared to be more alike among patients than among healthy donors. PCR may preferentially amplify shorter templates, but because patient and control samples were amplified and corrected together, any resulting skew would affect both groups equally. A moderate but significant shortening of TCRB CDR3 length was observed in type 1 diabetes patients in all four CD4+ subsets.

The source of this sequence is a woman in her thirties or forties with type 1 diabetes. The specimen sequenced was naive CD4+ T cells from blood. The cell subset or site label for this specimen denotes: true naive CD4+ T cells. Rearrangement joined TRBV5-4 to TRBJ1-1; the D region possibly corresponds to TRBD1 (6 bases align). The nucleotide sequence reads TGTGCCAGCCGCGCTACGACAGGGAACACTGAAGCTTTCTTT. It is translated as CASRATTGNTEAFF.